The 7 T cell receptor beta chains listed next were all sequenced from one sample in a study of regulatory T cells in long-lasting Graves disease. Building the TCR beta libraries relied on iRepertoire HTBI primers, and CDR3 regions underwent Arm-PCR. One entry per CDR3 protein results from TCRdb running MiXCR on the multiplex PCR reads. The profile shows around 430,000 distinct CDR3 sequences, about 22% of them singletons. Stated time point: persistent/refractory GD, antithyroid drugs over 5 years with positive TRAb. RNA extracted from PBMCs served as the sequencing template. The material sequenced was peripheral blood mononuclear cells (PBMCs), taken when the disease was refractory, from a patient treated with antithyroid drugs. These receptors were obtained from a female donor with Graves disease.

The chain employs TRBV19 and TRBJ1-1; D perhaps matches TRBD1 (6 bases). Trimming removed 3 bases from V and 7 bases from J, with 21 bases in between. CDR1 LNHDA and CDR2 SQIVND come from the germline V gene (reference sequence). The CDR3 covers 16 residues. CDR3 in DNA: TGTGCCAGTAGTATGATCTCTCCAGGGGTGATGATTGAAGCTTTCTTT. It specifies CASSMISPGVMIEAFF.

Many counts were recorded for this clonotype. The rearrangement uses TRBV28 and TRBJ2-7, with 7 bases aligning to TRBD2. J gave up 3 bases and V 6 bases, and 11 bases lay outside the gene matches. The germline V gene has CDR1 MDHEN and CDR2 SYDVKM. This CDR3 has 15 residues. CDR3 region: CASRPQTSRNYEQYF. In nucleotides, the CDR3 is TGTGCCAGCAGGCCGCAGACTAGCCGAAACTACGAGCAGTACTTC.

The V call is TRBV10-3, the J call TRBJ1-4; 7 bases match TRBD1. V shed 10 bases and J 4 bases; nucleotides not matched to a gene: 12. This CDR3 spans 15 amino acids. Looked up from germline, CDR1 is ENHRY and CDR2 is SYGVKD. The CDR3 DNA is TGTGCCACGACCCCTTTGCAGGGGGGTAATGAAAAACTGTTTTTT. This translates into CATTPLQGGNEKLFF.

A word on this clonotype: A much larger clone differs from this one at a single base, so this may be a read error. V usage is TRBV7-6 and J usage is TRBJ1-5, with 8 bases matching TRBD1. The CDR3 is 16 residues long. Germline loops: CDR1 SGHVS, CDR2 FNYEAQ. CDR3 DNA sequence: TGTGCCGGCAGCTTGGGGGGGGACAGGCGCAATCAGCCCCAGCATTTT. This translates into CAGSLGGDRRNQPQHF.

A few counts support this clonotype. The rearrangement joins TRBV30 to TRBJ1-1; D is unresolved. The germline V gene has CDR1 GTSNPN and CDR2 SVGIG (reference sequence). V was pared by 2 bases and J by 3 bases, with 7 bases between. The CDR3 runs to 12 residues. The CDR3 DNA sequence: TGTGCCTGGAGTATGTCAGACACTGAAGCTTTCTTT. Translated: CAWSMSDTEAFF.

The rearrangement joins TRBV12-3 or TRBV12-4 to TRBJ1-1; D is unresolved. V was clipped by 4 bases and J by 3 bases, with 15 bases between them. The CDR3 is made up of 15 amino acids. The DNA for the CDR3 is TGTGCCAGCAGTTCATGGGCCGGTGGGTACACTGAAGCTTTCTTT. Translating gives CASSSWAGGYTEAFF.

This clonotype was seen a few times. The chain has TRBV5-1 and TRBJ2-6; 7 bases are shared with TRBD1. V gave up 4 bases and J gave up 2 bases; unmatched junction bases: 9. The CDR3 runs 17 residues. CDR1 and CDR2 from the germline V gene are SGHRS and YFSETQ. The CDR3 spells CASSRILTGAGANVLTF. The CDR3 nucleotides read TGCGCCAGCAGCAGAATCCTTACAGGGGCTGGGGCCAACGTCCTGACTTTC.